The clone carrying this T cell receptor (beta chain) was counted once. The data were obtained in a study of CD8 T cells in Susac syndrome. TCR beta sequencing was performed on blood CD8+ and CD4+ T cells. Those who served as multiple sclerosis controls were treatment-naive patients with stable or active relapsing-remitting disease. Negative isolation was used for CD8+ and CD4+ T cells, and FACS enrichment was applied to TEMRA cells. Germline V gives CDR1 SQVTM, CDR2 ANQGSEA. The CDR3 spans 17 residues. V was cut by 2 bases and J by 0 bases, with 17 bases left in between. The authors reverse transcribed roughly 0.5 to 1 ug RNA with random hexamers. With immunoSEQ multiplex PCR, TCR beta CDR3 was amplified across 54 Vbeta and 13 Jbeta. Each CDR3 protein gets one entry after TCRdb re-called the immunoSEQ multiplex PCR reads with MiXCR. The repertoire holds roughly 120,000 distinct CDR3 sequences, with just over 90% as singletons.

The J gene is TRBJ1-3, the V gene TRBV29-1, with a weak D call TRBD1 (5 bases). Source material: CD8+ T cells from PBMCs. The TCR originated in a human donor with multiple sclerosis. CDR3 loop: CSVEWVSRDASGNTIYF. The CDR3 bases are TGCAGCGTTGAATGGGTGAGCAGGGATGCCTCTGGAAACACCATATATTTT.